One TCR beta chain is described in this entry. The data derive from a study of T cell changes during pregnancy in multiple sclerosis. The trim removed 5 bases at V and 5 bases at J, leaving 2 bases unmatched. Germline V CDR1 and CDR2: SGHDT, YYEEEE. The CDR3 length is 12 residues. Clones were read by immunoSEQ multiplex PCR, and TCRdb kept only the in-frame ones, dropping some. The sample consists of approximately 23,000 clones, roughly 91% of them appearing once. The specimen was CD8+ T cells from peripheral blood mononuclear cells, collected in the first trimester of pregnancy. The clonotype was recovered from a female donor with multiple sclerosis, enrolled in a pregnancy study. The genes are TRBV5-6 and TRBJ2-5; 8 bases are a match to TRBD2. The CDR3 loop reads CASRGGGETQYF. The CDR3 DNA follows: TGTGCCAGCAGGGGCGGGGGGGAGACCCAGTACTTC.